This TCR beta chain was retrieved from a study of cytomegalovirus exposure and HLA in healthy donors. The PCR made use of 60 Vbeta and 13 Jbeta primers. Using immunoSEQ multiplex PCR, the repertoire was profiled, and TCRdb retains in-frame clones only, with some absent. The sample yields about 88,000 clones, around 80% seen once. Regarding this clone: What it recognizes is unknown.

Study observations and caveats: TCR association rates varied by HLA locus in a later analysis, with DRB1 highest and HLA-C lowest.

J was trimmed by 8 bases and V by 5 bases; bases with no gene match: 17. CDR3 length equals 17 residues. The germline CDR1 and CDR2 sequences are SGHVS and FQNEAQ. The sequence derives from a man under 40 in good health and CMV-seronegative. Sequencing input: PBMCs. V is TRBV7-8 and J is TRBJ1-5, with 8 bases matching TRBD1. The CDR3 sequence is CASSHRTGQGSAEPQHF. In nucleotides, the CDR3 is TGTGCCAGCAGCCATCGGACAGGGCAGGGGTCCGCGGAGCCCCAGCATTTT.